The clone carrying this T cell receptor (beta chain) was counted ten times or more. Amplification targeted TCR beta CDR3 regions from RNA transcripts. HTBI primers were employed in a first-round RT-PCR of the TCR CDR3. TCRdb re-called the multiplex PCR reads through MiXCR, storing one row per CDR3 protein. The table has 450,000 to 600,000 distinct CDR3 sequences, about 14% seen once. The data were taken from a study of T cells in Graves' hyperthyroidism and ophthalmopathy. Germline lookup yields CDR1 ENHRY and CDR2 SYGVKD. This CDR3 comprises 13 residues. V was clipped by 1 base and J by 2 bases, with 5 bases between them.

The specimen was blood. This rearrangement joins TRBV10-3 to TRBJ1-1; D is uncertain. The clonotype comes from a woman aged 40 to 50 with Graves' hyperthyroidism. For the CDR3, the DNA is TGTGCCATCAGTGAGTTACTTAACACTGAAGCTTTCTTT. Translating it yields CAISELLNTEAFF.